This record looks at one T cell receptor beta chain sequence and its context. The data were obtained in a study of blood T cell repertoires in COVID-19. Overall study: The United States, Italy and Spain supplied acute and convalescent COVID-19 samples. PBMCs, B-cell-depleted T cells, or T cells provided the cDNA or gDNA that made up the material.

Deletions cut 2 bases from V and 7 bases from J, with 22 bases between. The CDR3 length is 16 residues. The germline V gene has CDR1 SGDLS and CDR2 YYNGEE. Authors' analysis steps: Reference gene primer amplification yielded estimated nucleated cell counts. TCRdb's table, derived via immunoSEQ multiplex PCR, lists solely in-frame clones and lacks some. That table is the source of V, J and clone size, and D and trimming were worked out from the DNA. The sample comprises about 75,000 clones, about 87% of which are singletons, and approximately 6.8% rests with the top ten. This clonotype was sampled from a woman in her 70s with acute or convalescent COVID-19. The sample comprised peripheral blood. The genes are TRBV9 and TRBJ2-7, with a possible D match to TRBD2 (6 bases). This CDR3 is CASSVPPGTPRWEQYF. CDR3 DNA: TGTGCCAGCAGCGTCCCCCCTGGGACTCCACGGTGGGAGCAGTACTTC.